Listed here are 31 T cell receptor beta chains from one sample, sequenced in a study of beta chain features in type 1 diabetes. Sequenced material consisted of expressed TCRB transcripts (all of the isolated RNA was reverse transcribed). The protocol was immunoSEQ multiplex PCR, while the TCRdb copy is restricted to in-frame clones and leaves out a portion. The sample has 250,000 to 350,000 clones, approximately 11% seen once. The sample consisted of naive CD4+ T cells from blood. These receptors were collected from a woman aged 25-40 years in good health.

This clone occurred a few times. The chain is built from TRBV7-9 and TRBJ2-2; TRBD2 might be the D (5 bases). The CDR3 extends over 15 amino acids. V shed 6 bases and J shed 2 bases, with 13 bases lying between them. Looked up from germline, CDR1 is SEHNR and CDR2 is FQNEAQ (reference sequence). The CDR3 spells CASSSARKNTGELFF. In DNA, the CDR3 is TGTGCCAGCAGTAGCGCCAGGAAAAACACCGGGGAGCTGTTTTTT.

The table lists this clone with a few counts. The gene calls are TRBV9 and TRBJ2-7; 9 bases fit TRBD1. The germline CDR1 and CDR2 sequences are SGDLS and YYNGEE. This CDR3 contains 16 residues. Trimming removed 5 bases from V and 5 bases from J; junction bases left unmatched: 14. CDR3 region: CASSILPGQGVDEQYF. CDR3 DNA sequence: TGTGCCAGCAGTATCCTCCCGGGACAGGGTGTCGACGAGCAGTACTTC.

This clone turned up a few times. The genes are TRBV28 and TRBJ2-5, with no clear D. The germline V and J ends were trimmed by 0 bases and 5 bases, with 13 bases remaining between them. CDR1 is MDHEN, CDR2 SYDVKM, per germline. This CDR3 is built from 15 residues. The CDR3 loop is CASSLWAAVSETQYF. Here the CDR3 DNA reads TGTGCCAGCAGTTTATGGGCGGCGGTTTCGGAGACCCAGTACTTC.

The genes are TRBV6-4 and TRBJ2-7, with 9 bases that match TRBD2. Germline CDR1 and CDR2: MRHNA and SNTAGT. CDR3 size: 14 residues. The V and J ends lost 3 bases and 6 bases, in that order; junction bases with no gene match: 6. CDR3 bases: TGTGCCAGCAGTGAGGCTAGCGGGACCGGCGAGCAGTACTTC. This sequence encodes CASSEASGTGEQYF.

A few counts support this clone. This chain joins TRBV18 and TRBJ2-7; 7 nucleotides line up with TRBD1. CDR1 and CDR2 (germline): KGHSH, LQKENI. The CDR3 is 15 amino acids. J gave up 0 bases and V 2 bases, and 4 bases lay outside the gene matches. The CDR3 protein is CASSPGTDTSYEQYF. CDR3 coding DNA: TGTGCCAGCTCACCAGGGACAGACACCTCCTACGAGCAGTACTTC.

In DNA form, the CDR3 reads TGTGCCAGTTTTCGAGGGTTCACTGAAGCTTTCTTT. Translating it yields CASFRGFTEAFF. The V call is TRBV30, the J call TRBJ1-1; D remains ambiguous. The CDR3 is made up of 12 amino acids. V was shortened by 8 bases and J by 4 bases, with 14 bases between the two germline ends. Germline values: CDR1 GTSNPN, CDR2 SVGIG (reference sequence).

This clone was detected only a few times. CDR3: CASSYSPSGRGETQYF. The DNA for the CDR3 is TGTGCCAGCAGTTACTCGCCTAGCGGGAGGGGAGAGACCCAGTACTTC. The rearrangement links TRBV6-5 to TRBJ2-5; 12 nucleotides agree with TRBD2. Trimming cost V 0 bases and J 4 bases; bases outside gene matches: 3. Per germline, CDR1 MNHEY and CDR2 SVGAGI. This CDR3 has 16 residues.

The V gene is TRBV19, the J gene TRBJ2-1; no clear D. Trimming stripped 5 bases from V and 0 bases from J, with 11 bases between. Germline CDR1 is LNHDA and CDR2 is SQIVND (reference sequence). The length of the CDR3 is 15 residues. The CDR3 nucleotides read TGTGCCAGTAGTTCTAGAGTACCCTCCTACAATGAGCAGTTCTTC. Translated: CASSSRVPSYNEQFF.

This clone was counted a few times. The chain recombines TRBV7-6 with TRBJ2-7; D is perhaps TRBD2 (6 bases). Per germline, CDR1 SGHVS and CDR2 FNYEAQ. This CDR3 has 16 residues. V was trimmed by 1 base and J by 0 bases, leaving 13 bases between them. The CDR3 sequence is CASSLGARGTSYEQYF. Here the CDR3 DNA reads TGTGCCAGCAGCTTAGGAGCGCGGGGCACCTCCTACGAGCAGTACTTC.

The rearrangement joins TRBV5-4 to TRBJ2-4; D perhaps matches TRBD2 (6 bases). This CDR3 has 16 amino acids. The germline V gene encodes CDR1 SGHNT and CDR2 YYREEE (reference sequence). The V end was cut by 4 bases, the J end by 0 bases, with 14 bases between. The CDR3 sequence is CASSRKGGIAKNIQYF. For the CDR3, the DNA is TGTGCCAGCAGCCGGAAAGGCGGGATAGCCAAAAACATTCAGTACTTC.

The V call is TRBV14, the J call TRBJ2-7; D is ambiguous. Trimming cost V 0 bases and J 4 bases, with 4 bases left between them. Per the germline V gene, CDR1 is SGHDN and CDR2 is FVKESK. The CDR3 contains 12 residues. The DNA of the CDR3 is TGTGCCAGCAGCCAAGATCGGTACGAGCAGTACTTC. Translated, it gives CASSQDRYEQYF. Supplemented by reference TRBV14 and TRBJ2-7, the full variable domain reads EAGVTQFPSHSVIEKGQTVTLRCDPISGHDNLYWYRRVMGKEIKFLLHFVKESKQDESGMPNNRFLAERTGGTYSTLKVQPAELEDSGVYFCASSQDRYEQYFGPGTRLTVT.

This clone was seen a handful of times. The V call is TRBV5-1, the J call TRBJ2-7, with D uncertain. Germline CDR1 is SGHRS and CDR2 is YFSETQ. Trimming stripped 1 base from V and 4 bases from J, with 6 bases between. This CDR3 has 12 residues. The CDR3 loop is CASSLNEYEQYF. CDR3 DNA: TGCGCCAGCAGCTTGAACGAGTACGAGCAGTACTTC. Full variable domain (remainder filled in from reference TRBV5-1 and TRBJ2-7): KAGVTQTPRYLIKTRGQQVTLSCSPISGHRSVSWYQQTPGQGLQFLFEYFSETQRNKGNFPGRFSGRQFSNSRSEMNVSTLELGDSALYLCASSLNEYEQYFGPGTRLTVT.

This clone has only a few counts. The rearrangement joins TRBV7-9 to TRBJ2-3; 7 bases are shared with TRBD2. Trimming took 1 base from V and 1 from J; bases not matched to a gene: 2. The CDR3 totals 15 residues. Per the germline V gene, CDR1 is SEHNR and CDR2 is FQNEAQ (reference sequence). CDR3 loop: CASSLGGRGTDTQYF. CDR3 DNA: TGTGCCAGCAGCTTAGGCGGGAGAGGCACAGATACGCAGTATTTT.

This clone was recorded a few times. This chain connects TRBV5-8 to TRBJ2-3, with TRBD2 matching 10 bases. Germline CDR1 and CDR2: SGHTS and YDEGEE. The CDR3 is made up of 15 amino acids. J gave up 2 bases and V 6 bases, and 6 bases lay outside the gene matches. The chain's CDR3 is CASTESGRVTDTQYF. In DNA form, the CDR3 reads TGTGCCAGCACCGAGAGCGGGAGGGTCACAGATACGCAGTATTTT.

The chain combines TRBV5-4 with TRBJ2-5; 10 nucleotides match TRBD1. The CDR3 is made up of 13 amino acids. The V and J ends lost 3 bases and 8 bases, in that order; junction bases with no gene match: 4. Germline values: CDR1 SGHNT, CDR2 YYREEE (reference sequence). Written as DNA, the CDR3 is TGTGCCAGCAGCTCGGGACAGGGGAGTACCCAGTACTTC. This gives the protein CASSSGQGSTQYF.

This clone was detected a few times. The V call is TRBV18, the J call TRBJ2-3; D is uncertain. Trimming pared 3 bases from V and 6 bases from J, leaving 16 bases between. The CDR3 spans 15 residues. Germline V gene sequence: CDR1 KGHSH, CDR2 LQKENI. The CDR3 here is CASSPQAIGGDTQYF. The CDR3 nucleotides read TGTGCCAGCTCACCCCAGGCTATCGGTGGGGATACGCAGTATTTT.

This clone was seen a few times. J is TRBJ2-5 and V is TRBV18; 12 nucleotides line up with TRBD2. Germline V gene data show CDR1 as KGHSH and CDR2 as LQKENI. V was pared by 2 bases and J by 2 bases, with 12 bases of the junction left unmatched. The CDR3 length is 19 residues. CDR3 DNA sequence: TGTGCCAGCTCACCAGGGGCGACTAGCGGGAGTTCGGAGCAAGAGACCCAGTACTTC. This encodes CASSPGATSGSSEQETQYF. Combining the CDR3 with reference TRBV18 and TRBJ2-5 gives the whole variable domain NAGVMQNPRHLVRRRGQEARLRCSPMKGHSHVYWYRQLPEEGLKFMVYLQKENIIDESGMPKERFSAEFPKEGPSILRIQQVVRGDSAAYFCASSPGATSGSSEQETQYFGPGTRLLVL.

This clone was observed a handful of times. The chain uses TRBV18 and TRBJ2-1; weak D call: TRBD2 (5 bases). Germline lookup yields CDR1 KGHSH and CDR2 LQKENI. Trimming stripped 5 bases from V and 9 bases from J, with 14 bases between. This CDR3 is 13 amino acids long. CDR3 bases: TGTGCCAGCTCAGGAGGCAGCGGACGTGAGCAGTTCTTC. Protein sequence: CASSGGSGREQFF.

The CDR3 is CASSPPGTGKIRQETQYF. The CDR3 DNA reads as TGTGCCAGCAGTCCGCCCGGGACAGGGAAGATTCGGCAAGAGACCCAGTACTTC. This rearrangement joins TRBV27 to TRBJ2-5; 9 nucleotides line up with TRBD1. The CDR3 contains 18 residues. Trimming cost V 5 bases and J 2 bases; bases outside gene matches: 15. The germline CDR1 and CDR2 sequences are MNHEY and SMNVEV (reference sequence).

This clone was observed a few times. The chain is built from TRBV7-2 and TRBJ2-5, with 7 positions matching TRBD2. V gave up 5 bases and J gave up 1 base; unmatched junction bases: 4. CDR1 SGHTA and CDR2 FQGNSA come from the germline V gene. CDR3 size: 14 residues. CDR3 sequence (DNA): TGTGCCAGCAGCGTACAGCGGGGCCAAGAGACCCAGTACTTC. Amino acid sequence: CASSVQRGQETQYF.

This clone was recorded many times. The gene calls are TRBV20-1 and TRBJ2-4; D might be TRBD1 (5 bases). The V gene lost 5 bases and the J gene lost 6 bases, with 8 bases spanning the gap. The CDR3 has 11 residues. The germline V gene has CDR1 DFQATT and CDR2 SNEGSKA (reference sequence). In DNA form, the CDR3 reads TGCAGTGCTGACGACAGAAACATTCAGTACTTC. Translation: CSADDRNIQYF.

This chain uses TRBV7-8 with TRBJ2-5; 9 positions agree with TRBD1. CDR1 is SGHVS and CDR2 is FQNEAQ in the germline V gene. There are 16 residues in the CDR3. J was trimmed by 1 base and V by 1 base; bases with no gene match: 4. The CDR3 sequence is CASSLGGTGSQETQYF. The DNA for the CDR3 is TGTGCCAGCAGCTTAGGGGGGACAGGGTCCCAAGAGACCCAGTACTTC.

This clone occurred a few times. The chain employs TRBV9 and TRBJ2-3, with TRBD2 matching over 13 bases. Trimming took 4 bases from V and 4 from J; bases not matched to a gene: 6. This CDR3 spans 16 amino acids. Germline lookup yields CDR1 SGDLS and CDR2 YYNGEE. CDR3: CASSPRTSGSADTQYF. The CDR3 DNA reads TGTGCCAGCAGCCCCAGGACTAGCGGGAGTGCAGATACGCAGTATTTT.

This clone has more than one count but fewer than ten. The gene calls are TRBV5-1 and TRBJ1-4; 7 nucleotides agree with TRBD1. The CDR3 extends over 14 amino acids. CDR1 and CDR2 from the germline V gene are SGHRS and YFSETQ. The V gene end was trimmed by 3 bases and the J gene end by 2 bases; junction bases not matched to a gene: 1. The CDR3 DNA reads TGCGCCAGCAGCTCGGGACAGACTAATGAAAAACTGTTTTTT. Protein: CASSSGQTNEKLFF. Full variable domain (outside the CDR3, taken from reference TRBV5-1 and TRBJ1-4): KAGVTQTPRYLIKTRGQQVTLSCSPISGHRSVSWYQQTPGQGLQFLFEYFSETQRNKGNFPGRFSGRQFSNSRSEMNVSTLELGDSALYLCASSSGQTNEKLFFGSGTQLSVL.

This clone was observed a few times. This chain connects TRBV30 to TRBJ2-5; 10 bases are a match to TRBD2. The germline V gene encodes CDR1 GTSNPN and CDR2 SVGIG (reference sequence). V lost 3 bases and J lost 2; bases outside the gene matches: 6. CDR3 size: 15 residues. The CDR3, as DNA: TGTGCCTGGAGCGCTTGGACTAGCGGTCAAGAGACCCAGTACTTC. Encoded protein: CAWSAWTSGQETQYF.

The genes are TRBV7-3 and TRBJ1-3; 7 positions agree with TRBD1. Trimming cost V 5 bases and J 4 bases; bases outside gene matches: 8. The CDR3 loop spans 15 amino acids. The germline CDR1 and CDR2 sequences are SGHTA and FQGTGA. This CDR3 is CASSTGAGSGNTIYF. CDR3 sequence (DNA): TGTGCCAGCAGCACAGGGGCAGGGTCCGGAAACACCATATATTTT.

This clone was counted only a few times. The rearrangement uses TRBV4-2 and TRBJ2-2; D not resolved. Germline values: CDR1 LGHNA, CDR2 YNFKEQ. The V end lost 3 bases, the J end lost 6 bases, and 8 bases lay between the germline ends. This CDR3 has 13 amino acids. CDR3 bases: TGTGCCAGCAGCCAGAAGTTAGCCGGGGAGCTGTTTTTT. Its translation: CASSQKLAGELFF.

This clone was seen only a few times. The CDR3 reads CASRSGTGGIEQYF. The CDR3 DNA is TGCGCCAGCAGGAGCGGGACAGGGGGCATCGAGCAGTACTTC. The chain uses TRBV5-1 and TRBJ2-7; 12 positions match TRBD1. CDR1 is SGHRS, CDR2 YFSETQ, per germline. This CDR3 region has 14 residues. The junction had 6 bases not matched to a gene; V was cut back by 5 bases and J by 6 bases.

The chain recombines TRBV11-2 with TRBJ2-2; D is perhaps TRBD1 (5 bases). The CDR3 extends over 15 amino acids. In germline, CDR1 is SGHAT, CDR2 FQNNGV. The V end was cut by 0 bases, the J end by 2 bases, with 7 bases between. CDR3 in DNA: TGTGCCAGCAGCTTAGAATGGGGCAACACCGGGGAGCTGTTTTTT. It yields the protein CASSLEWGNTGELFF.

This chain links TRBV5-4 with TRBJ1-5; no firm D call. Germline CDR1 is SGHNT and CDR2 is YYREEE (reference sequence). V was trimmed by 1 base and J by 6 bases, leaving 5 bases between them. This CDR3 comprises 12 residues. The DNA for the CDR3 is TGTGCCAGCAGCTTGCCCAGTCAGCCCCAGCATTTT. It specifies CASSLPSQPQHF.

This clone has a handful of counts. The gene calls are TRBV7-8 and TRBJ1-5; 7 positions agree with TRBD1. The CDR3 has 16 amino acids. With V trimmed by 8 bases and J by 7 bases, 17 bases remained unmatched. Germline CDR1 is SGHVS and CDR2 is FQNEAQ. This chain's CDR3 is CASGETGDWGGQPQHF. The CDR3 DNA follows: TGTGCCAGCGGGGAAACAGGGGATTGGGGTGGCCAGCCCCAGCATTTT.